The 4 T cell receptor beta chains below come from one sample, sequenced in a study of shared clonotypes between healthy human individuals. The method was immunoSEQ multiplex PCR; TCRdb's version includes in-frame clones alone and lacks a portion of them. The sample holds under 1,900,000 clones, approximately 98.5% seen once. The sequenced sample consisted of naive CD4+ T cells sorted from blood. As for subset: CD45RA+ positively selected. Every receptor here comes from a man aged 25 to 40 in good health.

The genes are TRBV10-1 and TRBJ2-2; no clear D gene. Trimming shortened V by 6 bases and J by 3 bases, and 5 bases separated the two germline ends. CDR1 is WNHNN, CDR2 SYGVQD, per germline (reference sequence). The CDR3 has 12 amino acids. The CDR3 loop is CASREDTGELFF. CDR3 DNA: TGCGCCAGCAGAGAGGACACCGGGGAGCTGTTTTTT.

The genes are TRBV4-3 and TRBJ1-5, with no clear D. V was shortened by 4 bases and J by 4 bases, with 11 bases between the two germline ends. The CDR3 runs 14 residues. Germline V gives CDR1 LGHNA, CDR2 YSLEER. CDR3 loop: CASSPTIGNQPQHF. In DNA, the CDR3 is TGCGCCAGCAGCCCAACAATCGGGAATCAGCCCCAGCATTTT.

The genes are TRBV15 and TRBJ2-1; D possibly uses TRBD1 or TRBD2 (8 bases each). The germline V gene has CDR1 LNHNV and CDR2 YYDKDF (reference sequence). With 5 bases removed from V and 3 bases from J, the gap between germline ends came to 17 bases. The CDR3 consists of 16 residues. CDR3 nucleotides: TGTGCCACCAGCCGACAGGGGACTAGAGTCTACAATGAGCAGTTCTTC. Translation: CATSRQGTRVYNEQFF.

The gene calls are TRBV19 and TRBJ2-7, with 8 positions matching TRBD2. V lost 5 bases, J lost 6 bases, and 12 bases stayed unmatched. Germline CDR1 LNHDA, CDR2 SQIVND (reference sequence). The CDR3 spans 15 residues. CDR3 nucleotide sequence: TGTGCCAGTAGTTTGAGCGGGAGCCCCCACTCCGAGCAGTACTTC. This codes for CASSLSGSPHSEQYF.